Detailed here is one TCR beta chain. CDR1 SNHLY and CDR2 FYNNEI come from the germline V gene. Trimming pared 5 bases from V and 2 bases from J, leaving 10 bases between. The CDR3 spans 13 residues. These data belong to a study of blood T cell repertoires in COVID-19. The overall study: T cells, B-cell-depleted T cells, or PBMCs supplied cDNA or gDNA.

Clones were read by immunoSEQ multiplex PCR, and TCRdb kept only the in-frame ones, dropping some. The sample has 150,000 to 200,000 clones; roughly 84% are singletons. This sequence originates from a human donor with acute or convalescent COVID-19. The donor label of this sample is uncertain. Sequencing input: peripheral blood. The rearrangement links TRBV2 to TRBJ2-7, with D uncertain. CDR3 sequence reads: CASSYTMPYEQYF. DNA for the CDR3: TGTGCCAGCAGTTACACTATGCCCTACGAGCAGTACTTC.